This TCR beta chain was sequenced in a study of T cells in localized non-small cell lung cancer. The length of the CDR3 is 13 residues. Trimming stripped 0 bases from V and 10 bases from J, with 7 bases between. Germline V gene sequence: CDR1 SGHDN, CDR2 FVKESK. The protocol was immunoSEQ multiplex PCR, while the TCRdb copy is restricted to in-frame clones and leaves out a portion. The data hold about 48,000 clones, with roughly 77% observed a single time. The sequence was collected from a man aged 35 to 70 with stage I squamous cell lung carcinoma. The V call is TRBV14, the J call TRBJ1-6; D is unclear. Sequenced material: peripheral blood, taken before any cancer treatment. CDR3 sequence: CASSQDVTSPLHF. The CDR3 DNA is TGTGCCAGCAGCCAAGACGTTACGTCACCCCTCCACTTT.